Below, one TCR beta chain is given with its context. This clone was picked up a small number of times. Its cognate antigen has yet to be identified. Base-call qualities are not available, and no considerably larger clone is one nucleotide away. The V and J ends are trimmed by 2 bases and 7 bases, leaving 8 bases between them. The germline V gene (reference sequence) supplies CDR1 SEHNR and CDR2 FQNEAQ. Measured from the cysteine to the phenylalanine, the CDR3 is 12 residues long. Of the read, only the CDR3 DNA is kept; its 36 bases are in frame from base 1. The library relied on the immunoSEQ multiplex PCR assay. On the authors' methods: During preprocessing, nonproductive sequences were discarded, as were any CDR3s that did not begin with C, did not end with F or W, or were shorter than 7 amino acids. Antigen-specific clonotypes were called with the MANAFEST web app on the basis of expansion relative to the reference and to other culture wells. A clone was considered positive if the clone showed significant expansion compared with the reference culture in 2 of 3 replicate wells at an FDR below 0.05. Positive clones also required significant expansion versus all other tandem wells and an odds ratio above 5. CDR3 homology was quantified as pairwise Levenshtein distance, calculated with the stringdist R package after three terminal residues were trimmed from each end. TCRdb mirrors the immuneACCESS table, restricted to in-frame sequences. Some clones are absent from its copies; in checked studies, under half trace to an unresolved V gene, and the reason for the others is unknown. The V and J calls and the clone size are those of that table, but D and trimming were determined from the DNA. The sample table shows 22,000 or so clones, and about 80% are seen once. Jointly, the top ten make up roughly 12% of the sample.

CD4+ T cells from unexposed donors were collected before the COVID-19 pandemic (2011-2018). Following 10 days of culture, the EasySep CD4+ T cell isolation kit was used to isolate CD4+ T cells. As cell numbers permitted, CD4+ T cells from unexposed donors were tested for reactivity to SARS-CoV-2 S and N and to four common cold coronavirus spike pools. PBMCs were cultured at under 2.5 million per well in IMDM supplemented with 5% human AB serum and 9 to 10 IU/ml IL-2. Half of the culture medium was replaced with fresh IL-2-containing medium on days 3 and 7. In general, triplicate replicate wells were used for every peptide culture condition. Leukapheresis product for the unexposed donors was bought commercially. Ficoll-Paque PLUS gradient centrifugation was used to isolate PBMCs from either whole blood or leukapheresis product. PBMCs were either cryopreserved at -140°C or used fresh in the expansion assay. The QIAamp Micro DNA Kit was used to extract genomic DNA from the CD4+ T cells.

The data stem from a study of CD4 T cells in relation to SARS-CoV-2 and coronaviruses (dated by TCRdb to 2020 to 2022). Describing the broader study: The ViraFEST assay cultured PBMCs with antigen for 10 days, then sequenced TCR beta CDR3s to find antigen-specific clonal expansions. An HIV-1 Nef peptide pool or a culture without peptide was used as the negative reference condition. HLA restriction was mapped for shared crossreactive spike epitopes using patient-derived lymphoblastoid cell lines. At the level of individual TCR clonotypes, the study evaluated whether memory CD4+ T cells crossreact between the spike proteins of SARS-CoV-2 and those of common cold coronaviruses. Samples from three pre-COVID donors and the naive versus memory experiments were sequenced with the Adaptive Biotechnologies TCR-sequencing kit; other data were Illumina-based. A different TCR-beta assay, based on Illumina, was used to sequence expansion assays from other donors in the study.

Study-level results and caveats: Since the crossreactivity analysis centred on spike protein, crossreactivity against other viral proteins was not assessed. Compared with monoreactive clones, crossreactive clones had significantly weaker SARS-CoV-2-driven expansion, a result consistent with antigenic imprinting. The study was constrained by small numbers of patients and of tested TCRs. Because no donor provided both pre-pandemic and post-infection samples, tracing the source of pre-existing responses was limited. Memory CD4+ clonotypes crossrecognizing SARS-CoV-2 and at least one common cold coronavirus spike were found in around 65% of donors.

The chain links TRBV7-9 with TRBJ1-2, with the D gene not confidently named. The sample was CD4+ T cells from PBMCs, cultured in vitro. This TCR came from a human donor in good health. The CDR3 region: CASSLNLAGYTF. The DNA sequence is given as TGTGCCAGCAGCTTAAATCTCGCTGGCTACACCTTC.